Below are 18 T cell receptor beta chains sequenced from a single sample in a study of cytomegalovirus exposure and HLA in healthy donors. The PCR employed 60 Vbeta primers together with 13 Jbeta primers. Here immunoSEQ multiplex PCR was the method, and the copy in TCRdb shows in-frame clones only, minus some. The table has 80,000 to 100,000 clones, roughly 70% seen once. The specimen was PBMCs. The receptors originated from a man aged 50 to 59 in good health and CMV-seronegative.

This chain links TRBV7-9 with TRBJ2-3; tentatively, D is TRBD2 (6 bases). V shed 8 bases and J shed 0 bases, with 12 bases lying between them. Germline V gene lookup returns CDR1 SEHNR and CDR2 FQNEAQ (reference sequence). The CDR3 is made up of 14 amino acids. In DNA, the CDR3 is TGTGCCAGCGGGGAGGCTACTAGCACAGATACGCAGTATTTT. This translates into CASGEATSTDTQYF.

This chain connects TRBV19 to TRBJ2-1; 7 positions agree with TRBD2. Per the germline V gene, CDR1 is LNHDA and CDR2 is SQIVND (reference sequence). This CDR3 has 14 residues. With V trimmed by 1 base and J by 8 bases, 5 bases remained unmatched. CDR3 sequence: CASSIVIRGDEQFF. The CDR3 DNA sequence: TGTGCCAGTAGTATAGTTATTCGGGGGGATGAGCAGTTCTTC.

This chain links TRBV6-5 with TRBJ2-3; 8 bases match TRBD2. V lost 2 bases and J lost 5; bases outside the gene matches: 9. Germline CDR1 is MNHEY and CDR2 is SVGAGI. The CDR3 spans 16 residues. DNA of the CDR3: TGTGCCAGCAGTTACCGGGCGGGGGGCGGCGGAGATACGCAGTATTTT. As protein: CASSYRAGGGGDTQYF.

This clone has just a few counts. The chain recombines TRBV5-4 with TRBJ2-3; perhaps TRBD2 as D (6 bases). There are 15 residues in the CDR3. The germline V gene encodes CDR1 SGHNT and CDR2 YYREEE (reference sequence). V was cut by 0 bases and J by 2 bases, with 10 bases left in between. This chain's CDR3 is CASSLGGGVTDTQYF. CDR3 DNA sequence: TGTGCCAGCAGCTTGGGGGGCGGGGTCACAGATACGCAGTATTTT.

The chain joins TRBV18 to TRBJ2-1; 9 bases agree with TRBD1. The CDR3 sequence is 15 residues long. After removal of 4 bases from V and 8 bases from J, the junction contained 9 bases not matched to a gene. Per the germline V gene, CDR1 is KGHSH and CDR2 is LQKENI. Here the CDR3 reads CASSLTGGALDEQFF. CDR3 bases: TGTGCCAGCTCACTCACAGGGGGCGCCTTGGATGAGCAGTTCTTC.

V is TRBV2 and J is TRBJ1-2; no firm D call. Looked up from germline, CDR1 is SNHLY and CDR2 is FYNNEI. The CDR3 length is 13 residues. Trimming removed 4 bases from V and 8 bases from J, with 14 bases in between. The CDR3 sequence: CASSASGELGYTF. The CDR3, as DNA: TGTGCCAGCAGTGCCAGTGGAGAATTGGGCTACACCTTC.

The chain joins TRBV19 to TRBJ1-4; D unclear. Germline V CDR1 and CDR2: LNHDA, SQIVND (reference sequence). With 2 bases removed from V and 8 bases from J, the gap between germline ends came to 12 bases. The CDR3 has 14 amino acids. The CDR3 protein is CASSISSGKEKLFF. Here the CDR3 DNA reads TGTGCCAGTAGTATAAGTTCGGGGAAAGAAAAACTGTTTTTT.

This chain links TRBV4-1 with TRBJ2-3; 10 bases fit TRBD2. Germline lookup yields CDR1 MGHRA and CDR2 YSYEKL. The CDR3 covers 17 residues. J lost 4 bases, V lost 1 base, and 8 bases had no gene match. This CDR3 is CASSQVKREGYSDTQYF. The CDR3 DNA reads TGCGCCAGCAGCCAAGTCAAGCGGGAGGGTTACTCAGATACGCAGTATTTT.

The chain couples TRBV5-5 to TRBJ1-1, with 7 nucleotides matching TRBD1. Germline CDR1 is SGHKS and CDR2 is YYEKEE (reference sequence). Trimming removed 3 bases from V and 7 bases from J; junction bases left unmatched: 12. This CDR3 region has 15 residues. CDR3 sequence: CASSSPRQGNVEAFF. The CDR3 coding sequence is TGTGCCAGCAGCTCCCCTAGACAGGGAAACGTTGAAGCTTTCTTT. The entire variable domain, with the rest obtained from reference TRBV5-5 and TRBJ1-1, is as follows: DAGVTQSPTHLIKTRGQQVTLRCSPISGHKSVSWYQQVLGQGPQFIFQYYEKEERGRGNFPDRFSARQFPNYSSELNVNALLLGDSALYLCASSSPRQGNVEAFFGQGTRLTVV.

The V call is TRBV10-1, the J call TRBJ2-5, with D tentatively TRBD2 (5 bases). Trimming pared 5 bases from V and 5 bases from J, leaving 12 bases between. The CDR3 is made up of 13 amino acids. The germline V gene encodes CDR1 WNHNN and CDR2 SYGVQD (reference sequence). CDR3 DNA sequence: TGCGCCAGCAGTCCGACTATTCTGGAGACCCAGTACTTC. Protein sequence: CASSPTILETQYF.

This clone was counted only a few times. The DNA of the CDR3 is TGTGCCAGCAGCGACCCCCCAGGGGCGTTATTTGGCTACACCTTC. Translated, it gives CASSDPPGALFGYTF. This chain links TRBV7-9 with TRBJ1-2; D is possibly TRBD1 (6 bases). The CDR3 has 15 amino acids. Deletions cut 5 bases from V and 7 bases from J, with 20 bases between. Germline assignment: CDR1 SEHNR and CDR2 FQNEAQ (reference sequence).

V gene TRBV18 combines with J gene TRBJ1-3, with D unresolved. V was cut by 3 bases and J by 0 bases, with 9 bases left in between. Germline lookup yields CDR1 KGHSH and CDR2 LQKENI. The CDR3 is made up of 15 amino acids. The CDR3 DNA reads TGTGCCAGCTCACCGGGAGGCGGCTCTGGAAACACCATATATTTT. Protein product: CASSPGGGSGNTIYF.

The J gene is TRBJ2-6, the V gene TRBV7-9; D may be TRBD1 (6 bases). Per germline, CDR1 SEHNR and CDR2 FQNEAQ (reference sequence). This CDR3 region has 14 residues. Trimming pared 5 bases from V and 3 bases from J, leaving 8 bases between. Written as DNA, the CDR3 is TGTGCCAGCAGCCAGGGGTATGGGGCCAACGTCCTGACTTTC. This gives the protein CASSQGYGANVLTF. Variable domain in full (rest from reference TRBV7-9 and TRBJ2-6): DTGVSQNPRHKITKRGQNVTFRCDPISEHNRLYWYRQTLGQGPEFLTYFQNEAQLEKSRLLSDRFSAERPKGSFSTLEIQRTEQGDSAMYLCASSQGYGANVLTFGAGSRLTVL.

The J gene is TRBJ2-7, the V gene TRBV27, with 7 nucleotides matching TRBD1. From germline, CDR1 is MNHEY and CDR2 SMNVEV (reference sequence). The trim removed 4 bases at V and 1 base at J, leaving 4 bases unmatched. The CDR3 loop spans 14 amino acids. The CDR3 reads CASSSGQASYEQYF. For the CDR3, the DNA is TGTGCCAGCAGTTCCGGACAGGCTTCCTACGAGCAGTACTTC.

DNA for the CDR3: TGTGCCAGCACGGGTATGCGGGGAGAAAAACTGTTTTTT. As protein: CASTGMRGEKLFF. This sequence joins TRBV2 and TRBJ1-4, with D uncertain. This CDR3 has 13 amino acids. Looked up from germline, CDR1 is SNHLY and CDR2 is FYNNEI. Trimming shortened V by 7 bases and J by 8 bases, and 14 bases separated the two germline ends.

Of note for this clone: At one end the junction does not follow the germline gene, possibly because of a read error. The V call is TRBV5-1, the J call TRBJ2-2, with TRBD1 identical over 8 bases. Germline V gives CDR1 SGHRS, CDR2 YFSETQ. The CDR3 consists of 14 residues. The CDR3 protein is CASSDRENTGELFF. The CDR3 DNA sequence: TGCGCCAGCTCGGACAGGGAGAACACCGGGGAGTTGTTTTTT.

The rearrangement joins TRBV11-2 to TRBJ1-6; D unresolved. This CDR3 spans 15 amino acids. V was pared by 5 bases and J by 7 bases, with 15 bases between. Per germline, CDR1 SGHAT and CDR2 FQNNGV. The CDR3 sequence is CASSPSELRNSPLHF. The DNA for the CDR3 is TGTGCCAGCAGCCCATCCGAGTTGAGGAATTCACCCCTCCACTTT. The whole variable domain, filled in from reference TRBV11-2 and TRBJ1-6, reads EAGVAQSPRYKIIEKRQSVAFWCNPISGHATLYWYQQILGQGPKLLIQFQNNGVVDDSQLPKDRFSAERLKGVDSTLKIQPAKLEDSAVYLCASSPSELRNSPLHFGNGTRLTVT.

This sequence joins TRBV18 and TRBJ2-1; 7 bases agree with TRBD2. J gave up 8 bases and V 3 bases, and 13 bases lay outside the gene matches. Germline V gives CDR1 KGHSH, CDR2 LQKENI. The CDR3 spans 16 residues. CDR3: CASSPASGPLVDEQFF. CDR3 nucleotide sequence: TGTGCCAGCTCACCGGCTAGCGGTCCCCTTGTGGATGAGCAGTTCTTC.